Listed below are T cell receptor beta chains from one sample, sequenced in a study of blood T cells in healthy people across ages. Each CDR3 protein is one row after TCRdb ran MiXCR on the 5' RACE reads. Found here are about 1.4 million distinct CDR3 sequences, roughly 59% of them singletons; the top ten hold approximately 7%. Sequencing input: blood. All receptors derive from a man between 18 and 29 years old in good health. Both conserved end residues are part of each CDR3. D genes are given only for firm matches. The size of a clone is reported for some rows only, either as once, few or many, or as a class for expanded clones.

>-|TRBJ2-3|-|TRBV4-2
CASSQESLPDTQYF
TGTGCCAGCAGCCAAGAATCCCTCCCAGATACGCAGTATTTT
>-|TRBJ2-5|-|TRBV11-2
CASSSGGGYETQYF
TGTGCCAGCAGCTCAGGGGGGGGTTACGAGACCCAGTACTTC
>-|TRBJ2-7|TRBD1|TRBV6-2/TRBV6-3
CASGRTGSYEQYF
TGTGCCAGCGGTAGGACAGGTTCCTACGAGCAGTACTTC
>-|TRBJ1-6|-|TRBV20-1
CSARDGEVGNSPLHF
TGCAGTGCTAGAGATGGGGAAGTGGGCAATTCACCCCTCCACTTT
>-|TRBJ2-3|TRBD2|TRBV5-1
CASSLERDSTDTQYF
TGCGCCAGCAGCTTAGAGCGGGACAGCACAGATACGCAGTATTTT
>-|TRBJ1-5|-|TRBV4-1
CASSQEPGRSAQHF
TGCGCCAGCAGCCAAGAACCAGGCAGATCAGCCCAGCATTTT
>-|TRBJ1-4|-|TRBV12-3/TRBV12-4
CASSLGGHPFF
TGTGCCAGCAGTTTAGGAGGGCATCCGTTTTTT
>-|TRBJ2-7|TRBD2|TRBV14
CASSPNPTSDYEQYF
TGTGCCAGCAGCCCCAACCCGACTAGCGACTACGAGCAGTACTTC
>-|TRBJ2-7|-|TRBV28
CAITGPSEQYF
TGTGCCATCACCGGGCCCAGCGAGCAGTACTTC
>-|TRBJ2-1|TRBD2|TRBV7-2
CASSSRTSGRDYEQFF
TGTGCCAGCAGCTCCAGGACTAGCGGGAGGGATTATGAGCAGTTCTTC
>few|TRBJ2-3|-|TRBV10-3
CAINTGDADTQYF
TGTGCCATCAACACTGGCGATGCAGATACGCAGTATTTT